Below, one T cell receptor beta chain is given with its context. The antigen is unknown. Previously described methods and listed TCR primers were employed for the bulk TCR libraries. TCRdb reprocessed the PCR reads via MiXCR and lists one record per CDR3 protein. The sample consists of around 320,000 distinct CDR3 sequences, 24% of them appearing once. Using a CD8+CD4-CCR7+CD45RA+ phenotype, naive CD8 T cells were sorted. This sample stems from a study of molecular identifiers for immune sequencing clone quantification. Overall study results and limits: Clones with over 20 RNA copies captured over 98% of effector molecules but under 1% of naive ones. Jurkat TCR RNA that was spiked in from one cell was reportedly detectable among 950,000 to 1,000,000 naive cells.

V was pared by 0 bases and J by 4 bases, with 13 bases between. The CDR3 has 16 residues. From germline, CDR1 is PRHDT and CDR2 FYEKMQ (reference sequence). The TCR originated in a human donor in good health. Some libraries in this study had Jurkat cell RNA spiked in. This chain uses TRBV13 with TRBJ1-3; D uncertain. The specimen sequenced was naive CD8+ T cells from blood, with Jurkat cell RNA spiked in. Subset: FACS-sorted CD8+CD4-CCR7+CD45RA+ naive T cells. This CDR3 reads CASSLGSREIGNTIYF. The CDR3 DNA sequence: TGTGCCAGCAGCTTAGGGTCTCGGGAAATCGGAAACACCATATATTTT.